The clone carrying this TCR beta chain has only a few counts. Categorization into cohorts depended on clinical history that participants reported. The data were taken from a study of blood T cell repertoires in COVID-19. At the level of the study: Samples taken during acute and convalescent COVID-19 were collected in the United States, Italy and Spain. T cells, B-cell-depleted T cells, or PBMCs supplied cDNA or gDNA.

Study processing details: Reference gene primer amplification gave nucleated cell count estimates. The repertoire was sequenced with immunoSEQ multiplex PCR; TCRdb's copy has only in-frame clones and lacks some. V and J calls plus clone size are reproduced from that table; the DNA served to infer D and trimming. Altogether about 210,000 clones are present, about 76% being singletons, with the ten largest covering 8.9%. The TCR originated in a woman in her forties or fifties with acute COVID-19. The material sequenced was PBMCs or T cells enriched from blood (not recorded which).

CDR3 DNA: TGTGCCAGCAGTCCCATAGGGGGGGGAGCCGGGGAGCTGTTTTTT. Its protein is CASSPIGGGAGELFF. This chain uses TRBV9 with TRBJ2-2, with D possibly matching TRBD2 (7 bases). This CDR3 is 15 amino acids long. V dropped 5 bases and J dropped 6 bases, with 17 bases sitting between them. The germline gives CDR1 SGDLS, CDR2 YYNGEE.